Sequencing of this TCR beta chain was carried out in a study of sequential checkpoint blockade in melanoma (dated by TCRdb to between 2018 and 2021). Broadly, across the study: Patients were randomized 1:1 to first-line nivolumab followed by ipilimumab (arm A) or ipilimumab followed by nivolumab (arm B). Maintenance nivolumab was given following each of the two trial sequences. The investigation overall reported the following: Larger, independent patient cohorts are needed to validate the response-prediction model that combines TCR metrics and mutation burden.

The treatment or condition label, as the study defines it: randomized to nivolumab then ipilimumab (arm A) or the reverse (arm B). None of the trial patients had been given prior DNA-damaging chemotherapy. Thawed PBMCs were sorted on a FACS Aria II flow cytometer to isolate live CD3+CD8+ cells negative for CD19 and CD56. Samples came from patients with melanoma in CheckMate 064, a randomized, open-label phase II trial of sequential checkpoint blockade. Leukapheresis was used to collect peripheral blood mononuclear cells, which were then purified with Ficoll-Paque and frozen in human serum with about 10% DMSO. Immediately after sorting, the purity of the sorted blood CD3+CD8+ cells was confirmed to be >95%, and DNA was then extracted. The junction shows trimming of 3 bases on V and 1 base on J, plus 9 bases between the germline ends. Based on the germline V gene, the CDR1 and CDR2 sequences are MDHEN and SYDVKM. Spanning cysteine to phenylalanine, the CDR3 consists of 14 amino acids. The CDR3 DNA has 42 bases and is translated from base 1.

TCRbeta CDR3 regions were immunosequenced from genomic DNA with the immunoSEQ Assay. Before high-throughput sequencing, genomic DNA was amplified using bias-controlled multiplex PCR. Per the original workflow: To quantify the absolute abundance of each unique TCRbeta CDR3 region, the sequences were collapsed and filtered. Clonality, defined as 1 minus Pielou's evenness, was calculated using only productive rearrangements. Clones with significantly greater frequencies in on-treatment versus baseline samples were identified using a previously published method. TCRdb obtained this table from immuneACCESS and retained in-frame rearrangements with V and J assigned. These tables miss some clones; where compared with another copy, unresolved V genes account for less than half of the shortfall, and the remainder is unexplained. V, J and clone size are those of that table, while D and trimming were read from the DNA. This sample holds about 29,000 clones; 75% to 80% were observed only once. 22% of the sample belongs to the ten largest clones.

A word on this clone: The antigen this receptor binds is unknown. Within one base of it there is no much larger clone, and no base qualities were kept.

Here the sequenced sample was CD8+ T cells sorted from blood (inferred from file names), taken from a patient given nivolumab and ipilimumab in sequence. The sequence joins TRBV28 to TRBJ1-1; no D gene call is confident. This TCR was sampled from a human donor with melanoma. The DNA sequence follows: TGTGCCAGCAGTTTCAGGATTCCGAACACTGAAGCTTTCTTT. This is translated as CASSFRIPNTEAFF.